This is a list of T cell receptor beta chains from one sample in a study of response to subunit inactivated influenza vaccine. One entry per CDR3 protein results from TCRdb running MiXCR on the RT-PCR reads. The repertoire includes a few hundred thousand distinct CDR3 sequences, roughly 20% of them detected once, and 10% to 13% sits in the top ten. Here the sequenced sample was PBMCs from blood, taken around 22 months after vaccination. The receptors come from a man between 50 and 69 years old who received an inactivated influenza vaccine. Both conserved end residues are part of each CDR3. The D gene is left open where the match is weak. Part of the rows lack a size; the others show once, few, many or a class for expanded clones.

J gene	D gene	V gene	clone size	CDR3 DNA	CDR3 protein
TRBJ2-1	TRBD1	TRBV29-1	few	TGCAGCGTTGACAGGGGGTCCTACAATGAGCAGTTCTTC	CSVDRGSYNEQFF
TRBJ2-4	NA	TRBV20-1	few	TGCAGTGCTAGAGATCTCTCACAGAAAAACATTCAGTACTTC	CSARDLSQKNIQYF
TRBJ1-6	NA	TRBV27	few	TGTGCCAGCAGTTTAATCTGGACCCAGAAAGGTGATTCACCCCTCCACTTT	CASSLIWTQKGDSPLHF
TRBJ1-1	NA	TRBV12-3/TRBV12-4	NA	TGTGCCAGCAGTCTAGAGTCCAGGAACACTGAAGCTTTCTTT	CASSLESRNTEAFF
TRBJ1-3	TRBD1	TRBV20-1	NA	TGCAGTGCTACCCCCTGGGACAGGGGGCAAACCTCTGGAAACACCATATATTTT	CSATPWDRGQTSGNTIYF
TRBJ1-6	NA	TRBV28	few	TGTGCCAGCAGTTTATCCGCAGGGTATTCACCCCTCCACTTT	CASSLSAGYSPLHF
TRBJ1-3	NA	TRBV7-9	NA	TGTGCCACTCTCACCGGAAACACCATATATTTT	CATLTGNTIYF
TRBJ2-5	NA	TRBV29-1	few	TGCAGCGGCCACGGCAATCCGGGCCTTGACCAAGAGACCCAGTACTTC	CSGHGNPGLDQETQYF
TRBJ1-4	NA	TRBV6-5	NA	TGTGCCAGCAGTTACAGTTGGGGGCTCTATGAAAAACTGTTTTTT	CASSYSWGLYEKLFF
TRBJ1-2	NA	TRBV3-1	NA	TGTGCCAGCAGCCAAGATGTAAGGCCTCTAGGCTATGGCTACACCTTC	CASSQDVRPLGYGYTF
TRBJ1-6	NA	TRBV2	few	TGTGCCAGCAGTGATTTTCCACTTGGTTCACCCCTCCACTTT	CASSDFPLGSPLHF
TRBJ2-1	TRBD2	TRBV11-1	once	TGTGCCAGCAGTTATATGAATTCGGGACTAGCGGGAGGGATCCGCTACAATGAGCAGTTCTTC	CASSYMNSGLAGGIRYNEQFF
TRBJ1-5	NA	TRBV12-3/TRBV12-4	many	TGTGCCAGCAGTCCGGGGGTTAATCAGCCCCAGCATTTT	CASSPGVNQPQHF
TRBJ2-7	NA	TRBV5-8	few	TGTGCCAGCAGTCCCGCGGCGTACGAGCAGTACTTC	CASSPAAYEQYF
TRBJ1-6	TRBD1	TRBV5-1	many	TGCGCCAGCAGCTCCGACAGGGATTCACCCCTCCACTTT	CASSSDRDSPLHF
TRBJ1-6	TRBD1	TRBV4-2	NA	TGTGCCAGCAGCCAGGGAGACAGGGAAAATTCACCCCTCCACTTT	CASSQGDRENSPLHF
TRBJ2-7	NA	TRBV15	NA	TGTGCCACCAGCAGAGCAGGGTTCGGGGAGCAGTACTTC	CATSRAGFGEQYF
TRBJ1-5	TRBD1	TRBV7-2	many	TGTGCCAGCAGCGATCGACAGGGTAATCAGCCCCAGCATTTT	CASSDRQGNQPQHF
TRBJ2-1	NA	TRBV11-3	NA	TGTGCCAGCAGCTTACTCGGGGGAAACAATGAGCAGTTCTTC	CASSLLGGNNEQFF
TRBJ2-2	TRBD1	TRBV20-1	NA	TGCAGTGCTAGAGATGGTTTACAGGGGGCCCTCCCCGGGGAGCTGTTTTTT	CSARDGLQGALPGELFF
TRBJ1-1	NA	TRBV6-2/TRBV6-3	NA	TGTGCCAGCAGTTACTCGTTCAGGGTCACTGAAGCTTTCTTT	CASSYSFRVTEAFF
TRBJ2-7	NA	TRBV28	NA	TGTGCCAGCAGCCCCCTCGATAGCTACCGTCACCCCTACGAGCAGTACTTC	CASSPLDSYRHPYEQYF
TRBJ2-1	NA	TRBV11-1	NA	TGTGCCAGCAGTATAAATGATGAGCAGTTCTTC	CASSINDEQFF